These T cell receptor beta chains were read from a single sample in a study of post-analysis software for immune sequencing data. MiXCR, applied by TCRdb to the PCR reads, yields one record per CDR3 protein. The sample has about 760,000 distinct CDR3 sequences, 25% to 30% seen once. Sequenced sample: blood. These receptors were collected from a girl between 5 and 17 years old with multiple sclerosis. The CDR3 runs from the conserved cysteine through the conserved F or W. A D gene is named only where the DNA matches it firmly. For some rows the clone size is stated as once, few or many, or as a class when expanded; others skip it.

size: few
J: TRBJ1-6
V: TRBV25-1
D: TRBD1
CDR3: CASRDRGFVSPLHF
DNA: TGTGCCAGCAGAGACAGGGGGTTCGTTTCACCCCTCCACTTT

size: .
J: TRBJ2-1
V: TRBV20-1
D: TRBD2
CDR3: CSARDTGRIDEQFF
DNA: TGCAGTGCTAGAGATACCGGGAGGATCGATGAGCAGTTCTTC

size: few
J: TRBJ1-1
V: TRBV14
D: .
CDR3: CASSYILDVKSEAFF
DNA: TGTGCCAGCAGCTACATTCTGGACGTAAAATCTGAAGCTTTCTTT

size: few
J: TRBJ1-2
V: TRBV4-2
D: .
CDR3: CASSLEVGVGYTF
DNA: TGTGCCAGCAGCCTTGAGGTTGGCGTCGGCTACACCTTC

size: few
J: TRBJ2-3
V: TRBV12-3/TRBV12-4
D: TRBD2
CDR3: CASSFQAGGVPGTQYF
DNA: TGTGCCAGCAGTTTCCAGGCGGGGGGCGTTCCAGGTACGCAGTATTTT

size: many
J: TRBJ2-6
V: TRBV6-5
D: .
CDR3: CASSYSSGRASGANVLTF
DNA: TGTGCCAGCAGTTACTCTAGCGGCAGGGCCTCTGGGGCCAACGTCCTGACTTTC

size: .
J: TRBJ2-3
V: TRBV7-6
D: .
CDR3: CVSSLGAGSFADTQYF
DNA: TGTGTCAGCAGCTTAGGCGCAGGGAGTTTCGCAGATACGCAGTATTTT

size: .
J: TRBJ1-2
V: TRBV5-1
D: .
CDR3: CASSMDTPKEGYTF
DNA: TGCGCCAGCAGTATGGACACGCCCAAGGAAGGCTACACCTTC

size: .
J: TRBJ1-5
V: TRBV29-1
D: TRBD1
CDR3: CSVLWTGAGQPQHF
DNA: TGCAGCGTTCTTTGGACAGGGGCGGGTCAGCCCCAGCATTTT

size: .
J: TRBJ2-3
V: TRBV28
D: .
CDR3: CASIRGGVGSDTRYF
DNA: TGTGCCAGCATCAGGGGAGGGGTTGGGTCAGATACGCGGTATTTT

size: .
J: TRBJ2-1
V: TRBV6-2/TRBV6-3
D: TRBD2
CDR3: CATELAGAYNEQFF
DNA: TGTGCCACCGAACTAGCGGGAGCCTACAATGAGCAGTTCTTC

size: few
J: TRBJ2-3
V: TRBV6-5
D: TRBD1
CDR3: CASSYSGDRGGDTQYF
DNA: TGTGCCAGCAGTTACTCGGGGGACAGGGGCGGAGATACGCAGTATTTT

size: many
J: TRBJ1-2
V: TRBV27
D: .
CDR3: CASSLSRNYGYTF
DNA: TGTGCCAGCAGTTTGTCCAGAAACTATGGCTACACCTTC

size: .
J: TRBJ1-5
V: TRBV7-2
D: .
CDR3: CASTSGAVNQPQHF
DNA: TGTGCCAGCACTTCAGGGGCGGTCAATCAGCCCCAGCATTTT

size: .
J: TRBJ1-6
V: TRBV5-1
D: .
CDR3: CASSLLEPGRPNSPLHF
DNA: TGCGCCAGCAGCCTTCTCGAACCGGGACGGCCGAATTCACCCCTCCACTTT

size: .
J: TRBJ1-2
V: TRBV12-3/TRBV12-4
D: TRBD1
CDR3: CASSSPTATGDNGYTF
DNA: TGTGCCAGCAGTTCCCCAACCGCGACAGGGGATAATGGCTACACCTTC

size: .
J: TRBJ1-5
V: TRBV4-3
D: .
CDR3: CASSQDIGGGNQPQHF
DNA: TGCGCCAGCAGCCAAGATATAGGGGGTGGCAATCAGCCCCAGCATTTT